A single sample is the source of the 21 T cell receptor beta chains below, sequenced in a study of T cell clonality in common variable immunodeficiency. Repertoires were generated with immunoSEQ multiplex PCR, while TCRdb's copy carries only in-frame clones and drops some. The sample yields some 50,000 clones, without any singletons. The sample comprised peripheral blood mononuclear cells. These receptors originate from a person aged 18-70 years in good health.

As to this clone: The observed sequence ends 3 residues before the CDR3 terminus, with the missing tail filled in from the germline J gene. The chain is built from TRBV7-8 and TRBJ1-1; tentatively, D is TRBD1 (5 bases). V lost 5 bases and J 6 bases, leaving 16 bases between the germline ends. CDR1 and CDR2 from the germline V gene are SGHVS and FQNEAQ. This CDR3 is 14 amino acids long. The part of the CDR3 DNA that was read is TGTGCCAGCAGCCTTTCGCCCTTGGGGCCTGAA. Translated: CASSLSPLGPE. The full CDR3 reads CASSLSPLGPEAFF.

This clone has a count of ten or more. The read ends 3 residues shy of where the CDR3 ends; the end is completed using the germline J gene. This chain joins TRBV11-2 and TRBJ2-1; 13 bases align to TRBD2. Germline CDR1 and CDR2: SGHAT and FQNNGV. The V and J ends lost 8 bases and 8 bases, in that order; junction bases with no gene match: 9. The CDR3 loop spans 15 amino acids. CDR3 DNA, as far as it was read: TGTGCCAGCCAGGAAACTAGCGGGAGGGGGTATGAG. This translates into CASQETSGRGYE. The whole CDR3 sequence reads CASQETSGRGYEQFF. Looking up the rest from reference TRBV11-2 and TRBJ2-1 gives the full variable domain: EAGVAQSPRYKIIEKRQSVAFWCNPISGHATLYWYQQILGQGPKLLIQFQNNGVVDDSQLPKDRFSAERLKGVDSTLKIQPAKLEDSAVYLCASQETSGRGYEQFFGPGTRLTVL.

This clone has a count of ten or more. The read terminates 3 residues ahead of where the CDR3 ends, so the germline J gene completes it. The genes are TRBV7-8 and TRBJ2-1; 12 bases align to TRBD2. Trimming at V came to 4 bases and at J to 2 bases, leaving 6 bases not matched to a gene. CDR3 size: 17 residues. The germline gives CDR1 SGHVS, CDR2 FQNEAQ. The CDR3 sequence is CASSSPRTSGAYNEQFF. The sequenced CDR3 bases are TGTGCCAGCAGCTCCCCACGGACTAGCGGGGCCTACAATGAG.

This clone showed up many times. The DNA ends 3 residues before the CDR3 does, and the rest of the CDR3 is filled in from the germline J gene. The V and J genes are TRBV6-2 or TRBV6-3 and TRBJ2-1; 9 bases are a match to TRBD2. The length of the CDR3 is 15 residues. CDR1 MNHEY and CDR2 SVGEGT come from the germline V gene. The junction had 14 bases not matched to a gene; V was cut back by 8 bases and J by 9 bases. The CDR3 region is CASVGVAGEDGEQFF. The sequenced part of the CDR3 DNA is TGTGCCAGCGTAGGGGTAGCGGGAGAGGATGGTGAG.

This clone was recorded many times. The read ends 3 residues before the CDR3 terminus; that terminus is restored from the germline J gene. The chain is built from TRBV6-2 or TRBV6-3 and TRBJ2-7; 10 nucleotides match TRBD1. This CDR3 is built from 15 residues. Germline values: CDR1 MNHEY, CDR2 SVGEGT. The J segment lost 4 bases and the V segment lost 5 bases, leaving 8 bases of the junction unmatched. The sequenced part of the CDR3 DNA is TGTGCCAGCAGTCCAAGACAGGGGGCGAATTACGAG. This encodes CASSPRQGANYE. The CDR3 in its entirety is CASSPRQGANYEQYF.

This clone was detected ten times or more. Sequence at one end of the junction differs from germline and may be a read error. Read sequence stops 3 residues before the CDR3 end, and the germline J gene provides the missing end. The chain joins TRBV4-2 to TRBJ2-4, with 10 bases identical to TRBD2. CDR1 is LGHNA and CDR2 is YNFKEQ in the germline V gene. This CDR3 contains 16 residues. The CDR3: CASSQDRLAGVPRQYF. Incomplete CDR3 DNA: TGCGCCAGCAGCCAAGATCGTCTAGCGGGAGTCCCCCGT.

A remark on this clone: Read sequence stops 3 residues before the CDR3 end, and the germline J gene provides the missing end. This rearrangement joins TRBV20-1 to TRBJ2-3, with D tentatively TRBD2 (7 bases). CDR1 DFQATT and CDR2 SNEGSKA come from the germline V gene (reference sequence). This CDR3 comprises 15 residues. CDR3 sequence: CSGPAGAGIADTQYF. CDR3 DNA (partial): TGCAGCGGCCCTGCGGGGGCGGGAATTGCAGATACG.

This clone was seen repeatedly, ten times or more. CDR3 DNA (partial): TGTGCCAGCACCCAGTACGGGGGTAGCGAAGAGACC. It translates to CASTQYGGSEET. The full CDR3 reads CASTQYGGSEETQYF. The V and J genes are TRBV6-2 or TRBV6-3 and TRBJ2-5, with D perhaps matching TRBD2 (6 bases). The CDR3 end is not reached by the read, which stops 3 residues before it; the germline J gene fills it in. The CDR3 is 15 residues long. The germline V gene encodes CDR1 MNHEY and CDR2 SVGEGT. Trimming pared 7 bases from V and 3 bases from J, leaving 18 bases between.

The sample holds many counts of this clone. The observed sequence ends 3 residues before the CDR3 terminus, with the missing tail filled in from the germline J gene. This chain joins TRBV19 and TRBJ1-2, with D perhaps TRBD1 (5 bases). CDR1 is LNHDA, CDR2 SQIVND, per germline (reference sequence). The CDR3 length is 13 residues. V was clipped by 2 bases and J by 4 bases, with 8 bases between them. The sequenced part of the CDR3 DNA is TGTGCCAGTAGTATAAACAGGCTCTATGGC. Protein: CASSINRLYG. The entire CDR3 reads CASSINRLYGYTF.

Ten or more counts support this clone. From the germline J gene comes the end of the CDR3, since the read stops 3 residues before it. This chain links TRBV14 with TRBJ2-3; 9 bases are a match to TRBD2. V lost 6 bases, J lost 5 bases, and 0 bases stayed unmatched. Germline V gives CDR1 SGHDN, CDR2 FVKESK. This CDR3 has 12 residues. CDR3 DNA (partial): TGTGCCAGCAGACTAGCGGGAGATACG. Translated: CASRLAGDT. The CDR3 as a whole reads CASRLAGDTQYF. Based on the CDR3 plus reference TRBV14 and TRBJ2-3, the full variable domain is EAGVTQFPSHSVIEKGQTVTLRCDPISGHDNLYWYRRVMGKEIKFLLHFVKESKQDESGMPNNRFLAERTGGTYSTLKVQPAELEDSGVYFCASRLAGDTQYFGPGTRLTVL.

This clone has a count of ten or more. The read gets to within 3 residues of the CDR3 end, and the germline J gene fills in the rest. The chain recombines TRBV29-1 with TRBJ2-1; 7 nucleotides match TRBD2. V was pared by 3 bases and J by 5 bases, with 10 bases of the junction left unmatched. The CDR3 runs 15 residues. Germline V gene lookup returns CDR1 SQVTM and CDR2 ANQGSEA. The CDR3 is CSVDRPGLPNNEQFF. The CDR3 bases that were read are TGCAGCGTTGATAGGCCGGGACTACCAAACAATGAG.

The sample holds a few counts of this clone. Coverage ceases 3 residues before the CDR3 finishes, and the germline J gene fills in the end. This sequence joins TRBV5-1 and TRBJ2-1; D not certain. Germline values: CDR1 SGHRS, CDR2 YFSETQ. Trimming took 0 bases from V and 6 from J, leaving 13 bases between them. This CDR3 spans 15 amino acids. The sequenced part of the CDR3 DNA is TGCGCCAGCAGCTTGGACCATCTAGGCCTCAATGAG. Translation gives CASSLDHLGLNE. Given in full, the CDR3 is CASSLDHLGLNEQFF.

This clone was seen many times. The sequenced fragment ends 3 residues before the CDR3 boundary, so the rest is inferred from the germline J gene. The V call is TRBV29-1, the J call TRBJ2-2, with D perhaps TRBD2 (6 bases). This CDR3 is built from 15 residues. The V and J ends lost 2 bases and 4 bases respectively, with 14 bases between them. Germline assignment: CDR1 SQVTM and CDR2 ANQGSEA. This CDR3 is CSVEKRRGATGELFF. The sequenced part of the CDR3 DNA is TGCAGCGTTGAAAAGAGGAGGGGTGCCACCGGGGAG.

This clone was counted ten times or more. The read gets to within 3 residues of the CDR3 end, and the germline J gene fills in the rest. The chain uses TRBV18 and TRBJ1-4, with D perhaps TRBD1 (5 bases). Trimming left V 3 bases short and J 7 bases short, with 12 bases between. From germline, CDR1 is KGHSH and CDR2 LQKENI. CDR3 length: 14 residues. Here the CDR3 reads CASSPRGDGEKLFF. CDR3 DNA, as far as it was read: TGTGCCAGCTCACCCCGGGGGGACGGTGAAAAA.

This clone was detected many times. The read ends 3 residues shy of where the CDR3 ends; the end is completed using the germline J gene. This chain connects TRBV20-1 to TRBJ1-5; the D gene is possibly TRBD1 (6 bases). This CDR3 has 13 amino acids. Germline V CDR1 and CDR2: DFQATT, SNEGSKA (reference sequence). The V end was cut by 5 bases, the J end by 3 bases, with 11 bases between. The CDR3 spells CSAVTGLNQPQHF. CDR3 bases read: TGCAGTGCTGTGACAGGACTCAATCAGCCC.

As regards this clone: One end of the junction varies from germline; a read error may be responsible. The read gets to within 3 residues of the CDR3 end, and the germline J gene fills in the rest. Other DNA sequences within the sample encode an identical CDR3. The chain combines TRBV18 with TRBJ1-3; the D gene is possibly TRBD1 (5 bases). CDR1 is KGHSH and CDR2 is LQKENI in the germline V gene. The length of the CDR3 is 15 residues. CDR3 residues: CASSGTGASGNTIYF. The CDR3 DNA, read in part, is TGTGCCAGCTCAGGGACTGGGGCCTCTGGAAACACA.

This clone was counted many times. The DNA ends 3 residues before the CDR3 does, and the rest of the CDR3 is filled in from the germline J gene. This chain uses TRBV29-1 with TRBJ2-1, with TRBD1 matching over 10 bases. The CDR3 extends over 19 amino acids. V gave up 7 bases and J gave up 3 bases; unmatched junction bases: 21. Germline CDR1 is SQVTM and CDR2 is ANQGSEA. The part of the CDR3 DNA that was read is TGCAGCGCAATCGCCGGGACAGGGGAATTGTTTGGGGTCTACAATGAG. Residues: CSAIAGTGELFGVYNE. The whole CDR3 sequence reads CSAIAGTGELFGVYNEQFF.

This clone was seen ten or more times. The CDR3 end falls 3 residues outside the read, so it is completed with the germline J gene. This rearrangement joins TRBV6-2 or TRBV6-3 to TRBJ1-5, with 8 bases matching TRBD1. The CDR3 runs to 15 residues. Per germline, CDR1 MNHEY and CDR2 SVGEGT. Trimming took 3 bases from V and 2 from J; bases not matched to a gene: 3. The covered CDR3 bases are TGTGCCAGCAGTTATACGGGACAGGGCAATCAGCCC. Protein: CASSYTGQGNQP. The full CDR3 is CASSYTGQGNQPQHF.

The sample holds many counts of this clone. The read finishes 3 residues shy of the CDR3 end, and the germline J gene is used to complete it. The chain carries TRBV20-1 and TRBJ2-1; 9 bases are shared with TRBD2. This CDR3 has 14 residues. The trim removed 0 bases at V and 7 bases at J, leaving 4 bases unmatched. Germline V gene sequence: CDR1 DFQATT, CDR2 SNEGSKA (reference sequence). Incomplete CDR3 DNA: TGCAGTGCTAGAGAGGCGGGGGGGAAGAATGAG. Encoded protein: CSAREAGGKNE. The full CDR3 protein is CSAREAGGKNEQFF.

A word on this clone: From the germline J gene comes the end of the CDR3, since the read stops 3 residues before it. The chain links TRBV7-9 to TRBJ1-5, with TRBD1 matching over 8 bases. The V gene's germline CDR1 is SEHNR and CDR2 FQNEAQ (reference sequence). After removal of 4 bases from V and 5 bases from J, the junction contained 7 bases not matched to a gene. The CDR3 has 15 amino acids. The CDR3 sequence is CASSSKSDRDQPQHF. Incomplete CDR3 DNA: TGTGCCAGCAGCTCAAAGTCGGACAGGGATCAGCCC.

Turning to this clone: The CDR3 goes on 3 residues after the read ends, and that part is filled in from the germline J gene. This sequence joins TRBV7-9 and TRBJ2-7, with 10 bases that match TRBD2. V dropped 5 bases and J dropped 1; count of bases not matched to a gene: 5. Germline assignment: CDR1 SEHNR and CDR2 FQNEAQ (reference sequence). The CDR3 spans 15 residues. CDR3 residues: CASSRGLAASYEQYF. CDR3 bases read: TGTGCCAGCAGCCGAGGACTAGCGGCTTCCTACGAG.